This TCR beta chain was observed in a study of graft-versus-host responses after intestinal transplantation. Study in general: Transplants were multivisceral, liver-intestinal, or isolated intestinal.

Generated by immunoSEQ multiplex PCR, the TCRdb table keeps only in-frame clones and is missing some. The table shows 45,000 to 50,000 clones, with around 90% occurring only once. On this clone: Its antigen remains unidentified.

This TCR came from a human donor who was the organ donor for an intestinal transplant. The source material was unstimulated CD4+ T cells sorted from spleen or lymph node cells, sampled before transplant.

The CDR3 here is CASSLVDRGETQYF. DNA of the CDR3: TGTGCCAGCAGCTTGGTGGACAGGGGTGAGACCCAGTACTTC. This chain joins TRBV5-8 and TRBJ2-5, with TRBD1 identical over 9 bases. J was trimmed by 5 bases and V by 0 bases; bases with no gene match: 2. The CDR3 has 14 amino acids. Per germline, CDR1 SGHTS and CDR2 YDEGEE.